The 22 T cell receptor beta chains reported below all come from one sample, sequenced in a study of T cell responses to AZD1222 COVID-19 vaccine. Method: immunoSEQ multiplex PCR; TCRdb's copy keeps in-frame clones and lacks some. The sample carries about 100,000 clones, 89% recorded once. Sequences were derived from peripheral blood, sampled on day 0 of AZD1222 vaccination. The origin of the receptors is an adult in good health.

This chain connects TRBV11-2 to TRBJ1-6; the D gene is possibly TRBD1 (6 bases). Germline-derived CDR1 and CDR2 are SGHAT and FQNNGV. Trimming shortened V by 5 bases and J by 9 bases, and 11 bases separated the two germline ends. This CDR3 is 13 amino acids long. For the CDR3, the DNA is TGTGCCAGCAGCATCCAGGGGAGTTCACCCCTCCACTTT. Translated, it gives CASSIQGSSPLHF.

The V and J genes are TRBV3-1 (or the pseudogene TRBV3-2) and TRBJ1-3; perhaps TRBD1 as D (5 bases). Trimming cost V 3 bases and J 2 bases, with 5 bases left between them. Germline V gives CDR1 LGHDT, CDR2 YNNKEL (reference sequence). The CDR3 extends over 13 amino acids. The CDR3 DNA sequence: TGTGCCAGCAGCCACAGGGCTGGAAACACCATATATTTT. It encodes CASSHRAGNTIYF.

The chain is built from TRBV28 and TRBJ2-2, with 11 bases fitting TRBD1. The length of the CDR3 is 15 residues. Germline V gene data show CDR1 as MDHEN and CDR2 as SYDVKM. V gave up 2 bases and J gave up 7 bases; unmatched junction bases: 3. The CDR3 protein is CASSLGGTGGGELFF. The CDR3 bases are TGTGCCAGCAGTTTAGGAGGGACAGGGGGCGGGGAGCTGTTTTTT.

This rearrangement joins TRBV19 to TRBJ2-7; D tentatively reads TRBD1 or TRBD2 (5 bases each). The germline CDR1 and CDR2 sequences are LNHDA and SQIVND (reference sequence). This CDR3 has 15 amino acids. V lost 0 bases and J lost 6, with 15 bases in between. CDR3 loop: CASSIEGTPTVEQYF. CDR3 bases: TGTGCCAGTAGTATAGAGGGGACCCCCACGGTCGAGCAGTACTTC.

This clone was recorded once. This chain links TRBV5-1 with TRBJ2-1; 11 nucleotides agree with TRBD1. CDR1 and CDR2 (germline): SGHRS, YFSETQ. The CDR3 is 15 amino acids. Trimming took 1 base from V and 8 from J; bases not matched to a gene: 5. CDR3 residues: CASSLSGQGGHEQFF. The CDR3 DNA is TGCGCCAGCAGCTTGTCGGGACAGGGGGGCCATGAGCAGTTCTTC.

The rearrangement uses TRBV4-2 and TRBJ1-2; D unresolved. In germline, CDR1 is LGHNA, CDR2 YNFKEQ. V was trimmed by 3 bases and J by 8 bases, leaving 10 bases between them. This CDR3 spans 12 amino acids. The DNA for the CDR3 is TGTGCCAGCAGCCAGTTGAACGTGGGCTACACCTTC. Amino acids: CASSQLNVGYTF.

This chain uses TRBV28 with TRBJ2-4; D remains unclear. The CDR3 runs to 14 residues. The germline V gene has CDR1 MDHEN and CDR2 SYDVKM. The V and J ends lost 9 bases and 1 base respectively, with 13 bases between them. Written as DNA, the CDR3 is TGTGCCAGTAGTCAAGGTGCGGCCAAAAACATTCAGTACTTC. Translated: CASSQGAAKNIQYF.

This clone has more than one count but fewer than ten. The chain recombines TRBV19 with TRBJ1-2; 8 bases line up with TRBD1. Looked up from germline, CDR1 is LNHDA and CDR2 is SQIVND (reference sequence). The ends lost 3 bases at V and 4 bases at J; junction bases unmatched: 1. The CDR3 totals 13 residues. The CDR3 sequence is CASSITGGYGYTF. As DNA, the CDR3 is TGTGCCAGTAGTATTACAGGGGGCTATGGCTACACCTTC.

The chain links TRBV5-6 to TRBJ2-2; possibly TRBD1 for D (6 bases). Trimming shortened V by 1 base and J by 5 bases, and 24 bases separated the two germline ends. The CDR3 has 19 amino acids. The V gene's germline CDR1 is SGHDT and CDR2 YYEEEE. The CDR3 loop reads CASSLRKSGREGGTGELFF. CDR3 bases: TGTGCCAGCAGCTTGAGGAAGTCTGGCCGGGAAGGGGGAACCGGGGAGCTGTTTTTT.

This clone has only one observation. The chain employs TRBV9 and TRBJ2-7, with a possible D match to TRBD2 (6 bases). Germline V lookup: CDR1 SGDLS, CDR2 YYNGEE. This CDR3 comprises 14 residues. Trimming took off 0 bases at V and 2 bases at J, with 9 bases between the two ends. The CDR3, as DNA: TGTGCCAGCAGCGTAGGCGGGGCCGCCTACGAGCAGTACTTC. This codes for CASSVGGAAYEQYF.

This chain links TRBV27 with TRBJ1-5, with 9 bases that match TRBD1. Unmatched junction bases numbered 8, after V lost 5 bases and J lost 6 bases. The CDR3 loop spans 15 amino acids. Germline V CDR1 and CDR2: MNHEY, SMNVEV (reference sequence). The chain's CDR3 is CASSLTTGGSQPQHF. CDR3 in DNA: TGTGCCAGCAGTCTTACGACAGGGGGAAGTCAGCCCCAGCATTTT.

A single count supports this clone. V gene TRBV6-5 combines with J gene TRBJ2-3, with TRBD2 identical over 8 bases. Unmatched junction bases numbered 12, after V lost 10 bases and J lost 6 bases. Germline CDR1 MNHEY, CDR2 SVGAGI. CDR3 size: 14 residues. The CDR3 sequence is CATHSGTSVDTQYF. The CDR3 DNA reads TGTGCCACCCACTCGGGGACTAGTGTCGATACGCAGTATTTT.

V and J are TRBV3-1 (or the pseudogene TRBV3-2) and TRBJ1-6, with 7 bases lining up with TRBD1. Germline loops: CDR1 LGHDT, CDR2 YNNKEL (reference sequence). The CDR3 covers 17 residues. V dropped 3 bases and J dropped 10; count of bases not matched to a gene: 15. For the CDR3, the DNA is TGTGCCAGCAGCCACCTTTACAGGGGCCCACGGGGGTCACCCCTCCACTTT. Translated, it gives CASSHLYRGPRGSPLHF.

This chain links TRBV9 with TRBJ2-3; 8 bases are a match to TRBD1. Per germline, CDR1 SGDLS and CDR2 YYNGEE. After removal of 0 bases from V and 3 bases from J, the junction contained 0 bases not matched to a gene. The CDR3 covers 14 residues. In DNA, the CDR3 is TGTGCCAGCAGCGTAGGGACAGGGACAGATACGCAGTATTTT. This gives the protein CASSVGTGTDTQYF.

The rearrangement joins TRBV23-1 to TRBJ2-5; 9 positions agree with TRBD2. TRBV23-1 qualifies as an ORF whose function is uncertain. J gave up 5 bases and V 0 bases, and 10 bases lay outside the gene matches. The CDR3 loop spans 17 amino acids. CDR3 residues: CASSQSRRREGQETQYF. CDR3 DNA: TGCGCCAGCAGTCAATCCCGTAGGCGGGAGGGCCAGGAGACCCAGTACTTC.

The DNA for the CDR3 is TGTGCCAGTAGTCAGGACAGGAGTAACTATGGCTACACCTTC. Protein: CASSQDRSNYGYTF. V is TRBV19 and J is TRBJ1-2; TRBD1 matches 7 bases. The ends lost 5 bases at V and 1 base at J; junction bases unmatched: 4. The CDR3 is made up of 14 amino acids. The germline V gene has CDR1 LNHDA and CDR2 SQIVND (reference sequence). Filled out from reference TRBV19 and TRBJ1-2, the complete variable domain reads DGGITQSPKYLFRKEGQNVTLSCEQNLNHDAMYWYRQDPGQGLRLIYYSQIVNDFQKGDIAEGYSVSREKKESFPLTVTSAQKNPTAFYLCASSQDRSNYGYTFGSGTRLTVV.

This CDR3 reads CAIEGIAGSPVNEQFF. The CDR3 DNA follows: TGTGCCATCGAAGGAATAGCGGGATCCCCGGTCAATGAGCAGTTCTTC. This chain connects TRBV11-3 to TRBJ2-1; TRBD2 aligns across 8 bases. The CDR3 sequence is 16 residues long. Unmatched junction bases numbered 17, after V lost 10 bases and J lost 6 bases. CDR1 is SGHNT, CDR2 YENEEA, per germline.

V usage is TRBV7-2 and J usage is TRBJ1-3; TRBD1 matches 12 bases. The CDR3 is 16 amino acids. Germline-derived CDR1 and CDR2 are SGHTA and FQGNSA. Trimming at V came to 9 bases and at J to 4 bases, leaving 10 bases not matched to a gene. The CDR3 reads CASAPEGTGGGNTIYF. The CDR3 DNA follows: TGTGCCAGTGCCCCGGAGGGGACAGGGGGCGGAAACACCATATATTTT.

The gene calls are TRBV7-9 and TRBJ1-4, with a weak D call TRBD1 (5 bases). This CDR3 is 15 amino acids long. Germline V gene data show CDR1 as SEHNR and CDR2 as FQNEAQ (reference sequence). V lost 5 bases to trimming and J lost 3 bases, with 13 bases between them. CDR3 coding DNA: TGTGCCAGCAGCCCTGAGGGGTCCGCTAATGAAAAACTGTTTTTT. It yields the protein CASSPEGSANEKLFF.

The rearrangement joins TRBV5-1 to TRBJ2-3; D call uncertain. CDR1 and CDR2 from the germline V gene are SGHRS and YFSETQ. The CDR3 is 12 amino acids. The ends were cut back, 4 bases at V and 4 bases at J, with 7 bases in the middle. CDR3 DNA: TGCGCCAGCAGCCGCGAATCAGATACGCAGTATTTT. Its protein product is CASSRESDTQYF.

The chain carries TRBV25-1 and TRBJ2-1; TRBD2 matches at 11 bases. CDR3 length equals 16 residues. CDR1 MGHDK and CDR2 SYGVNS come from the germline V gene. With 2 bases clipped from V and 4 bases from J, the junction kept 4 bases outside the gene matches. This CDR3 is CASSEPGTSGYNEQFF. The CDR3, as DNA: TGTGCCAGCAGTGAACCCGGGACTAGCGGATACAATGAGCAGTTCTTC.

This chain joins TRBV28 and TRBJ2-2; TRBD2 aligns across 9 bases. The CDR3 is 15 amino acids. Germline loops: CDR1 MDHEN, CDR2 SYDVKM. V lost 5 bases to trimming and J lost 3 bases; unmatched junction nucleotides: 4. CDR3 in amino acids: CASSPSGRHTGELFF. In nucleotides, the CDR3 is TGTGCCAGCAGTCCGAGCGGGAGGCACACCGGGGAGCTGTTTTTT.